The 17 T cell receptor beta chains below were found in one sample sequenced in a study of T cell responses to AZD1222 COVID-19 vaccine. Profiling relied on immunoSEQ multiplex PCR, and the TCRdb table lists in-frame clones only, not all of them. The repertoire holds about 140,000 clones, with roughly 85% as singletons. The material sequenced was peripheral blood, taken 28 days after the second dose of the MenACWY control vaccine. These receptors all stem from an adult who received the MenACWY meningococcal vaccine as a control.

The rearrangement links TRBV9 to TRBJ2-1; 12 bases are a match to TRBD2. After removal of 0 bases from V and 8 bases from J, the junction contained 3 bases not matched to a gene. Germline V CDR1 and CDR2: SGDLS, YYNGEE. There are 15 residues in the CDR3. CDR3 DNA: TGTGCCAGCAGCGTAGTGGGACTAGCGGGCGATGAGCAGTTCTTC. Its translation: CASSVVGLAGDEQFF.

This chain joins TRBV5-6 and TRBJ2-6; D unresolved. V lost 4 bases, J lost 2 bases, and 4 bases lay in between. CDR3 size: 13 residues. CDR1 SGHDT and CDR2 YYEEEE come from the germline V gene. DNA for the CDR3: TGTGCCAGCAGCATAGCTGGGGCCAACGTCCTGACTTTC. Translated: CASSIAGANVLTF. Looking up the rest from reference TRBV5-6 and TRBJ2-6 gives the full variable domain: DAGVTQSPTHLIKTRGQQVTLRCSPKSGHDTVSWYQQALGQGPQFIFQYYEEEERQRGNFPDRFSGHQFPNYSSELNVNALLLGDSALYLCASSIAGANVLTFGAGSRLTVL.

This clone appeared a few times. The V and J genes are TRBV24-1 and TRBJ2-2, with a possible D match to TRBD2 (6 bases). V shed 5 bases and J shed 2 bases, with 14 bases lying between them. Per the germline V gene, CDR1 is KGHDR and CDR2 is SFDVKD. The CDR3 length is 16 residues. The CDR3 DNA is TGTGCCACCAGTGCCCTTAGGAGGGACAACACCGGGGAGCTGTTTTTT. Protein sequence: CATSALRRDNTGELFF.

CDR3 nucleotide sequence: TGTGCCAGCAAAACCCGGGAGCTGTATTTT. Translation: CASKTRELYF. The chain employs TRBV2 and TRBJ2-3; possibly TRBD2 for D (6 bases). The germline V gene encodes CDR1 SNHLY and CDR2 FYNNEI. The CDR3 covers 10 residues. Trimming cost V 7 bases and J 14 bases, with 13 bases left between them.

This rearrangement joins TRBV30 to TRBJ2-5; D is perhaps TRBD2 (5 bases). The CDR3 has 13 amino acids. V shed 0 bases and J shed 5 bases, with 10 bases lying between them. The germline V gene has CDR1 GTSNPN and CDR2 SVGIG (reference sequence). The CDR3 nucleotides read TGTGCCTGGAGTGTACGGGGTGCGGAGACCCAGTACTTC. This encodes CAWSVRGAETQYF.

This rearrangement joins TRBV5-1 to TRBJ1-2; 7 bases match TRBD1. The J segment lost 7 bases and the V segment lost 0 bases, leaving 9 bases of the junction unmatched. The CDR3 extends over 15 amino acids. The germline V gene has CDR1 SGHRS and CDR2 YFSETQ. The CDR3 region has the DNA TGCGCCAGCAGCTTGGATACAGGGGAATTCGGTGGCTACACCTTC. Protein: CASSLDTGEFGGYTF.

The rearrangement joins TRBV6-5 to TRBJ1-3; a weak D match, TRBD1 (5 bases). CDR1 and CDR2 from the germline V gene are MNHEY and SVGAGI. The V gene lost 6 bases and the J gene lost 4 bases, with 13 bases spanning the gap. This CDR3 comprises 14 residues. The CDR3 DNA follows: TGTGCCAGCAGACAGGTTGGGGGAGGAAACACCATATATTTT. This translates into CASRQVGGGNTIYF.

The rearrangement joins TRBV4-1 to TRBJ2-2; 10 nucleotides agree with TRBD1. Trimming at V came to 2 bases and at J to 7 bases, leaving 10 bases not matched to a gene. The CDR3 is 17 residues long. Germline V gene lookup returns CDR1 MGHRA and CDR2 YSYEKL. CDR3 loop: CASSQNPGTGVHGELFF. The DNA of the CDR3 is TGCGCCAGCAGCCAAAATCCCGGGACAGGGGTGCACGGGGAGCTGTTTTTT.

The rearrangement joins TRBV28 to TRBJ1-5, with D perhaps matching TRBD1 (5 bases). The germline V gene encodes CDR1 MDHEN and CDR2 SYDVKM. The V end was cut by 6 bases, the J end by 16 bases, with 25 bases between. The CDR3 is 14 amino acids. CDR3 sequence: CASSPGQDPTIGHF. CDR3 sequence (DNA): TGTGCCAGCAGCCCGGGGCAGGACCCAACGATAGGACATTTT.

The chain couples TRBV5-5 to TRBJ1-3; D ambiguous. The V end lost 5 bases, the J end lost 0 bases, and 15 bases lay between the germline ends. The CDR3 has 16 amino acids. The V gene's germline CDR1 is SGHKS and CDR2 YYEKEE (reference sequence). The CDR3: CASSPDPESSGNTIYF. The CDR3 DNA reads TGTGCCAGCAGTCCGGACCCCGAGAGCTCTGGAAACACCATATATTTT.

The chain combines TRBV9 with TRBJ2-3, with D unclear. V lost 0 bases and J lost 5, with 10 bases in between. Germline CDR1 and CDR2: SGDLS and YYNGEE. The CDR3 consists of 14 residues. CDR3 sequence (DNA): TGTGCCAGCAGCGTAGAGTGGGGTGAAGATACGCAGTATTTT. It encodes CASSVEWGEDTQYF.

This clone was detected once. J is TRBJ2-1 and V is TRBV30; 7 bases are a match to TRBD1. This CDR3 is built from 14 residues. Trimming at V came to 2 bases and at J to 7 bases, leaving 8 bases not matched to a gene. CDR1 and CDR2 from the germline V gene are GTSNPN and SVGIG (reference sequence). CDR3 sequence: CAWSPGGPTNEQFF. CDR3 sequence (DNA): TGTGCCTGGAGTCCAGGGGGACCTACTAATGAGCAGTTCTTC.

CDR3 region: CASSSPGQGFTAYGYTF. CDR3 sequence (DNA): TGTGCCAGCAGCTCTCCGGGACAGGGTTTTACCGCCTATGGCTACACCTTC. This chain links TRBV5-6 with TRBJ1-2, with TRBD1 matching 9 bases. This CDR3 comprises 17 residues. From germline, CDR1 is SGHDT and CDR2 YYEEEE. The junction had 13 bases not matched to a gene; V was cut back by 3 bases and J by 4 bases.

This clone was seen just once. Here the CDR3 DNA reads TGTGCCAGCAGGTCAGGGTTTCAGGTTACGCAGTATTTT. Protein sequence: CASRSGFQVTQYF. V usage is TRBV27 and J usage is TRBJ2-3, with a weak D call TRBD1 (5 bases). The V gene lost 6 bases and the J gene lost 8 bases, with 15 bases spanning the gap. Germline-derived CDR1 and CDR2 are MNHEY and SMNVEV (reference sequence). The CDR3 has 13 amino acids.

The V and J genes are TRBV6-5 and TRBJ1-2; 7 bases agree with TRBD1. Germline V gene sequence: CDR1 MNHEY, CDR2 SVGAGI. Unmatched junction bases numbered 8, after V lost 6 bases and J lost 4 bases. CDR3 size: 14 residues. The CDR3 sequence is CASRPRQGVYGYTF. The DNA of the CDR3 is TGTGCCAGCAGGCCCCGACAGGGCGTCTATGGCTACACCTTC.

This sequence joins TRBV5-1 and TRBJ1-2, with TRBD1 identical over 10 bases. Unmatched junction bases numbered 10, after V lost 4 bases and J lost 7 bases. This CDR3 is 15 amino acids long. In germline, CDR1 is SGHRS, CDR2 YFSETQ. CDR3 DNA sequence: TGCGCCAGCAGCAGTTCCGGGACAGGGGCGGGTGGCTACACCTTC. Its protein is CASSSSGTGAGGYTF.

The chain joins TRBV5-4 to TRBJ1-2, with 8 positions matching TRBD1. CDR1 is SGHNT and CDR2 is YYREEE in the germline V gene (reference sequence). Unmatched junction bases numbered 11, after V lost 2 bases and J lost 8 bases. This CDR3 has 15 amino acids. The CDR3 loop reads CASSFTTGEEGGYTF. In DNA, the CDR3 is TGTGCCAGCAGCTTTACGACAGGGGAGGAGGGAGGCTACACCTTC.